The source of this TCR beta chain is a study of PD-1 blockade in classical Hodgkin lymphoma. Findings and limits, study-wide: Complete responders started with a diversity level that resembled newly diagnosed patients at baseline.

The CDR3 runs to 13 residues. V shed 5 bases, J shed 8 bases, and the junction held 7 bases outside the gene matches. Germline V gene sequence: CDR1 LNHDA, CDR2 SQIVND (reference sequence). Using immunoSEQ multiplex PCR, the repertoire was profiled, and TCRdb retains in-frame clones only, with some absent. The sample lists approximately 90,000 clones, about 83% occurring once. Time point here: cycle 4 day 1 (C4D1), after more than five weeks of nivolumab. Patients all relapsed after autologous stem cell transplantation, and there was variation in brentuximab vedotin exposure. About this clone: Its antigen is undetermined.

Specimen: peripheral blood mononuclear cells (PBMCs), collected before the fourth cycle of nivolumab. This clonotype was sampled from a human donor with classical Hodgkin lymphoma. The chain recombines TRBV19 with TRBJ1-1, with 8 bases fitting TRBD1. The CDR3 nucleotides read TGTGCCAGTAGTCCTTTACGACAGGGGGAAGCTTTCTTT. Protein sequence: CASSPLRQGEAFF.